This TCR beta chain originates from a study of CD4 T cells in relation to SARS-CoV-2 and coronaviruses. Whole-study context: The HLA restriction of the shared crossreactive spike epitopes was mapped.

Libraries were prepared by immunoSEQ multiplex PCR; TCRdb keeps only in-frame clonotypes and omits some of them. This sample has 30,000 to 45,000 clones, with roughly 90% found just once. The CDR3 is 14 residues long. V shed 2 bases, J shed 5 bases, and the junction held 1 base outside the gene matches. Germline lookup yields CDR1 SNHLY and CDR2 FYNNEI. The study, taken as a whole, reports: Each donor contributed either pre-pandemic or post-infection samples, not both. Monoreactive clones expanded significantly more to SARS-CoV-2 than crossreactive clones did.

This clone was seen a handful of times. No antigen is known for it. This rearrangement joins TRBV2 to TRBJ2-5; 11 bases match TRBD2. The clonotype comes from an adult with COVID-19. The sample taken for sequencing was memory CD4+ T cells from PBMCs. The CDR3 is CASSELAGGETQYF. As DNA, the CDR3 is TGTGCCAGCAGTGAACTAGCGGGGGGCGAGACCCAGTACTTC.